The next 13 T cell receptor beta chains were all read from a single sample in a study of human T cells and chemical hapten exposure. TCRdb re-derived calls from the RACE reads in MiXCR, one entry per CDR3 protein. The sample records 85,000 to 130,000 distinct CDR3 sequences, 9% to 15% being singletons. Noted time point: pre-sensitization, week 0. Stated treatment: therapeutic diphenylcyclopropenone sensitization with weekly scalp DPC. Specimen: whole blood, collected in connection with sensitization to the hapten diphenylcyclopropenone (DPC). Receptor source: a woman aged 50 to 60 with alopecia areata. Some clones in this sample may be carry-over from other donors' samples.

This clonotype has at least ten counts. The chain joins TRBV7-2 to TRBJ2-6; D remains unclear. Germline CDR1 and CDR2: SGHTA and FQGNSA. The germline V and J ends were trimmed by 4 bases and 0 bases, with 7 bases remaining between them. This CDR3 is 15 amino acids long. CDR3 loop: CASSSDFSGANVLTF. CDR3 in DNA: TGTGCCAGCAGCTCCGACTTCTCTGGGGCCAACGTCCTGACTTTC. Full variable domain (outside the CDR3, taken from reference TRBV7-2 and TRBJ2-6): GAGVSQSPSNKVTEKGKDVELRCDPISGHTALYWYRQSLGQGLEFLIYFQGNSAPDKSGLPSDRFSAERTGGSVSTLTIQRTQQEDSAVYLCASSSDFSGANVLTFGAGSRLTVL.

The chain carries TRBV6-2 or TRBV6-3 and TRBJ2-7; 7 bases agree with TRBD1. The CDR3 has 12 residues. Trimming at V came to 8 bases and at J to 3 bases, leaving 4 bases not matched to a gene. Germline V gives CDR1 MNHEY, CDR2 SVGEGT. The CDR3 here is CASGDSYYEQYF. The CDR3 region has the DNA TGTGCCAGCGGGGACAGTTACTACGAGCAGTACTTC.

This chain connects TRBV28 to TRBJ1-5; D is unclear. The CDR3 runs to 14 residues. V was clipped by 6 bases and J by 7 bases, with 16 bases between them. CDR1 and CDR2 (germline): MDHEN, SYDVKM. CDR3 residues: CASSDYRGVQPQHF. The CDR3 nucleotides read TGTGCCAGCAGCGACTATCGGGGAGTACAGCCCCAGCATTTT.

In its sample, this clonotype was seen many times. Here the CDR3 reads CASSRGGYEQYF. CDR3 coding DNA: TGTGCCAGCAGTCGAGGAGGTTACGAGCAGTACTTC. The V and J genes are TRBV3-1 and TRBJ2-7, with a possible D match to TRBD2 (5 bases). The V gene's germline CDR1 is LGHDT and CDR2 YNNKEL (reference sequence). This CDR3 is built from 12 residues. V was trimmed by 6 bases and J by 4 bases, leaving 10 bases between them.

This clonotype appeared many times. The J gene is TRBJ2-3, the V gene TRBV12-3 or TRBV12-4, with 7 bases lining up with TRBD2. The V segment lost 8 bases and the J segment 3 bases; nucleotides outside the gene matches: 11. The CDR3 has 15 amino acids. This chain's CDR3 is CASGIAAGFTDTQYF. The CDR3 DNA reads TGTGCCAGCGGTATAGCAGCGGGGTTTACAGATACGCAGTATTTT.

This clonotype was seen repeatedly, ten times or more. The rearrangement joins TRBV7-8 to TRBJ1-2; 8 bases map to TRBD1. This CDR3 has 15 amino acids. Germline V gene sequence: CDR1 SGHVS, CDR2 FQNEAQ. The V and J ends lost 5 bases and 3 bases, in that order; junction bases with no gene match: 8. The CDR3 loop is CASSPRQGIDYGYTF. The CDR3 nucleotides read TGTGCCAGCAGCCCTCGACAGGGGATCGACTATGGCTACACCTTC.

This clonotype was seen a handful of times. The chain carries TRBV13 and TRBJ2-3; D is perhaps TRBD2 (6 bases). The germline gives CDR1 PRHDT, CDR2 FYEKMQ (reference sequence). The germline V and J ends were trimmed by 3 bases and 6 bases, with 13 bases remaining between them. The length of the CDR3 is 14 residues. The DNA for the CDR3 is TGTGCCAGCAGCTTTCGGGGGAGTACGGATACGCAGTATTTT. Amino acids: CASSFRGSTDTQYF.

The V gene is TRBV25-1, the J gene TRBJ2-1, with 10 positions matching TRBD2. CDR3 length: 14 amino acids. Germline trimming cut 2 bases from V and 9 bases from J; bases unmatched to any gene: 4. Germline loops: CDR1 MGHDK, CDR2 SYGVNS. CDR3 DNA sequence: TGTGCCAGCAGTGAACTAGCGGGAGTGGCTGAGCAGTTCTTC. Translation gives CASSELAGVAEQFF.

This clonotype occurred many times. CDR3: CSALLPSNEKLFF. The CDR3 DNA is TGCAGTGCTTTACTCCCTTCCAATGAAAAACTGTTTTTT. The chain combines TRBV20-1 with TRBJ1-4; no clear D gene. V shed 5 bases and J shed 5 bases, with 12 bases lying between them. CDR1 is DFQATT, CDR2 SNEGSKA, per germline (reference sequence). This CDR3 comprises 13 residues.

The chain combines TRBV29-1 with TRBJ2-7, with D unresolved. The germline CDR1 and CDR2 sequences are SQVTM and ANQGSEA. Trimming cost V 1 base and J 2 bases, with 6 bases left between them. CDR3 size: 12 residues. The CDR3 loop reads CSVEGSTYEQYF. In nucleotides, the CDR3 is TGCAGCGTTGAAGGCAGTACCTACGAGCAGTACTTC.

The chain links TRBV3-1 to TRBJ1-1; no clear D. CDR1 and CDR2 (germline): LGHDT, YNNKEL (reference sequence). The CDR3 extends over 13 amino acids. V lost 2 bases and J 3 bases, leaving 7 bases between the germline ends. Here the CDR3 reads CASSQTFDTEAFF. The CDR3, as DNA: TGTGCCAGCAGCCAAACCTTTGACACTGAAGCTTTCTTT. Drawing the rest from reference TRBV3-1 and TRBJ1-1, the complete variable domain is DTAVSQTPKYLVTQMGNDKSIKCEQNLGHDTMYWYKQDSKKFLKIMFSYNNKELIINETVPNRFSPKSPDKAHLNLHINSLELGDSAVYFCASSQTFDTEAFFGQGTRLTVV.

The chain has TRBV29-1 and TRBJ2-6; D not certain. Trimming cost V 6 bases and J 0 bases, with 9 bases left between them. Germline lookup yields CDR1 SQVTM and CDR2 ANQGSEA. CDR3 length: 14 residues. The CDR3 coding sequence is TGCAGCGTGCCCCGGAGCTCTGGGGCCAACGTCCTGACTTTC. Its protein product is CSVPRSSGANVLTF.

In DNA, the CDR3 is TGTGCCAGTAGTCCTCTGGTTGTAACCCGAGAGACCCAGTACTTC. Translating it yields CASSPLVVTRETQYF. V gene TRBV19 combines with J gene TRBJ2-5; D is ambiguous. V was clipped by 5 bases and J by 4 bases, with 17 bases between them. The CDR3 covers 15 residues. Germline assignment: CDR1 LNHDA and CDR2 SQIVND (reference sequence).